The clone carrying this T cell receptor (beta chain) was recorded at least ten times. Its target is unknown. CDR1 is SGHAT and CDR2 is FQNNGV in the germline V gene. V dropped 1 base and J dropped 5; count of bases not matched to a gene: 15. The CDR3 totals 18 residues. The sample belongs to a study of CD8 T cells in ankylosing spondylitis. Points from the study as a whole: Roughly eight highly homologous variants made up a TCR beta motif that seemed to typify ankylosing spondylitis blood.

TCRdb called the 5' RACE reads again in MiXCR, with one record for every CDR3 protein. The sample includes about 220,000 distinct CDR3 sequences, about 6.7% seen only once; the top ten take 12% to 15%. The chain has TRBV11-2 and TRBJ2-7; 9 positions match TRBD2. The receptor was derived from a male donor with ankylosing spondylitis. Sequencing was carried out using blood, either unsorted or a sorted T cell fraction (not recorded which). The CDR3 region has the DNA TGTGCCAGCAGCTTAGTTGCGGGAGGGATCTTGTTAGGGAACGAGCAGTACTTC. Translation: CASSLVAGGILLGNEQYF.